These 20 T cell receptor beta chains were sequenced from one sample in a study of blood T cell repertoires in COVID-19. The data were produced by immunoSEQ multiplex PCR, yet TCRdb's version contains in-frame clones alone and is incomplete. The sample contains around 310,000 clones, roughly 90% of which appear only once. Sequences were obtained from PBMCs or T cells enriched from blood (not recorded which). The receptor set was obtained from a woman in her thirties or forties who had recovered from COVID-19.

The V gene is TRBV7-2, the J gene TRBJ2-7; TRBD2 agrees at 13 bases. Germline values: CDR1 SGHTA, CDR2 FQGNSA. The CDR3 loop spans 16 amino acids. V was clipped by 2 bases and J by 4 bases; unmatched bases: 5. CDR3 nucleotide sequence: TGTGCCAGCAGCTTAAGGACTAGCGGGGGAAGATACGAGCAGTACTTC. It yields the protein CASSLRTSGGRYEQYF.

For the CDR3, the DNA is TGTGCCAGCAGCCAAGGGACAGGGAGGTCCGAGCAGTACTTC. This gives the protein CASSQGTGRSEQYF. The genes are TRBV3-1 (or the pseudogene TRBV3-2) and TRBJ2-7, with 8 bases that match TRBD1. Germline V gene data show CDR1 as LGHDT and CDR2 as YNNKEL (reference sequence). The CDR3 length is 14 residues. V gave up 1 base and J gave up 6 bases; unmatched junction bases: 5.

This chain joins TRBV27 and TRBJ2-1; 15 bases align to TRBD2. CDR3 length: 19 amino acids. Germline V gene data show CDR1 as MNHEY and CDR2 as SMNVEV (reference sequence). J was trimmed by 6 bases and V by 0 bases; bases with no gene match: 9. Here the CDR3 reads CASSLSGTSGRISGNEQFF. The CDR3 nucleotides read TGTGCCAGCAGTTTATCCGGGACTAGCGGGAGGATTTCTGGCAATGAGCAGTTCTTC.

The chain combines TRBV6-5 with TRBJ1-3; no reliable D call. Trimming took off 4 bases at V and 3 bases at J, with 13 bases between the two ends. The CDR3 has 15 residues. CDR1 and CDR2 from the germline V gene are MNHEY and SVGAGI. The CDR3 sequence is CASSFSRSGGNTIYF. CDR3 coding DNA: TGTGCCAGCAGTTTCTCCCGCAGTGGTGGAAACACCATATATTTT.

The CDR3 here is CASSLRTAGGETQYF. DNA for the CDR3: TGCGCCAGCAGCTTGCGGACCGCCGGAGGCGAGACCCAGTACTTC. This chain uses TRBV5-1 with TRBJ2-5, with TRBD2 as a possible D gene (5 bases). V was trimmed by 1 base and J by 5 bases, leaving 15 bases between them. Germline V gene sequence: CDR1 SGHRS, CDR2 YFSETQ. The CDR3 sequence is 15 residues long.

The V call is TRBV25-1, the J call TRBJ2-7, with D perhaps TRBD2 (6 bases). Germline values: CDR1 MGHDK, CDR2 SYGVNS. Trimming removed 7 bases from V and 2 bases from J, with 15 bases in between. CDR3 size: 14 residues. The CDR3 protein is CASTAATSAYEQYF. CDR3 coding DNA: TGTGCCAGCACCGCGGCGACTAGTGCCTACGAGCAGTACTTC.

The chain employs TRBV19 and TRBJ1-6; 7 nucleotides match TRBD1. Germline values: CDR1 LNHDA, CDR2 SQIVND (reference sequence). The CDR3 has 15 amino acids. The trim removed 6 bases at V and 4 bases at J, leaving 6 bases unmatched. The CDR3 DNA reads TGTGCCAGTAGCACTGACAGGGCTTATAATTCACCCCTCCACTTT. This encodes CASSTDRAYNSPLHF.

The chain employs TRBV19 and TRBJ2-1; no clear D gene. The CDR3 has 13 residues. Per germline, CDR1 LNHDA and CDR2 SQIVND (reference sequence). The V gene lost 5 bases and the J gene lost 6 bases, with 11 bases spanning the gap. CDR3 sequence: CASSFPGGNEQFF. CDR3 sequence (DNA): TGTGCCAGTAGTTTCCCCGGTGGCAATGAGCAGTTCTTC.

The V and J genes are TRBV20-1 and TRBJ2-1, with 7 bases fitting TRBD2. CDR3 length equals 15 residues. Trimming took 3 bases from V and 12 from J; bases not matched to a gene: 17. Germline V CDR1 and CDR2: DFQATT, SNEGSKA (reference sequence). The CDR3: CSASDGKLAEARQFF. For the CDR3, the DNA is TGCAGTGCTAGTGATGGGAAGCTAGCGGAGGCCAGGCAGTTCTTC.

The chain couples TRBV19 to TRBJ2-4; D is perhaps TRBD1 (6 bases). The ends were cut back, 6 bases at V and 5 bases at J, with 11 bases in the middle. The CDR3 sequence is 13 residues long. Germline V gene lookup returns CDR1 LNHDA and CDR2 SQIVND (reference sequence). The CDR3 is CASSTNRENIQYF. The CDR3 nucleotides are TGTGCCAGTAGCACTAACAGGGAAAACATTCAGTACTTC.

The rearrangement joins TRBV5-4 to TRBJ1-4, with TRBD1 identical over 11 bases. Looked up from germline, CDR1 is SGHNT and CDR2 is YYREEE (reference sequence). This CDR3 contains 15 residues. Germline trimming cut 0 bases from V and 10 bases from J; bases unmatched to any gene: 5. The CDR3 coding sequence is TGTGCCAGCAGCTTGGCAGGGACAGGGGGTGGAAAACTGTTTTTT. Translated: CASSLAGTGGGKLFF.

The gene calls are TRBV12-3 or TRBV12-4 and TRBJ2-7; D not certain. The CDR3 covers 12 residues. The V end was cut by 6 bases, the J end by 2 bases, with 8 bases between. CDR3: CASSQKPYEQYF. In DNA, the CDR3 is TGTGCCAGCAGCCAGAAACCCTACGAGCAGTACTTC.

This clone was seen just once. J is TRBJ1-3 and V is TRBV6-5; the match to TRBD1 covers 8 bases. The germline V gene encodes CDR1 MNHEY and CDR2 SVGAGI. The CDR3 is made up of 15 amino acids. V gave up 7 bases and J gave up 2 bases; unmatched junction bases: 7. This chain's CDR3 is CASTLQGGTGNTIYF. CDR3 DNA: TGTGCCAGCACATTACAGGGGGGCACTGGAAACACCATATATTTT.

The chain links TRBV12-1 to TRBJ1-5; no check of the table's D call, TRBD1, against the DNA was made. TRBV12-1 is termed a pseudogene. The CDR3 consists of 14 residues. CDR3 nucleotides: TGTGCCAGCAGGACGGGACATTTTGGTCAGCCCCAGCATTTT. It specifies CASRTGHFGQPQHF.

The rearrangement joins TRBV4-1 to TRBJ2-2, with D hard to call. This CDR3 has 13 residues. Per the germline V gene, CDR1 is MGHRA and CDR2 is YSYEKL. V lost 4 bases to trimming and J lost 6 bases, with 9 bases between them. The CDR3 DNA sequence: TGCGCCAGCAGCCGAAATGAGGCCGGGGAGCTGTTTTTT. Translation: CASSRNEAGELFF.

J is TRBJ2-7 and V is TRBV11-3; TRBD2 might be the D (7 bases). This CDR3 is 15 amino acids long. Germline V lookup: CDR1 SGHNT, CDR2 YENEEA. V was pared by 4 bases and J by 5 bases, with 18 bases between. The chain's CDR3 is CASSSSGGLGHEQYF. The CDR3 DNA reads as TGTGCCAGCAGCTCGTCGGGGGGCCTGGGCCACGAGCAGTACTTC. Together with reference TRBV11-3 and TRBJ2-7, the CDR3 gives the full variable domain: EAGVVQSPRYKIIEKKQPVAFWCNPISGHNTLYWYLQNLGQGPELLIRYENEEAVDDSQLPKDRFSAERLKGVDSTLKIQPAELGDSAVYLCASSSSGGLGHEQYFGPGTRLTVT.

The rearrangement links TRBV30 to TRBJ1-6; maybe TRBD1 (6 bases). The CDR3 covers 13 residues. V was shortened by 2 bases and J by 9 bases, with 11 bases between the two germline ends. Germline V gene sequence: CDR1 GTSNPN, CDR2 SVGIG (reference sequence). The CDR3 spells CAWSLGASSPLHF. The CDR3 DNA sequence: TGTGCCTGGAGTCTGGGGGCAAGTTCACCCCTCCACTTT.

The rearrangement joins TRBV28 to TRBJ1-2; 11 bases fit TRBD1. From germline, CDR1 is MDHEN and CDR2 SYDVKM. V dropped 3 bases and J dropped 4; count of bases not matched to a gene: 7. The CDR3 spans 16 residues. The CDR3 DNA sequence: TGTGCCAGCAGTTTTAGGACAGGGGGCAAGAGCTATGGCTACACCTTC. This encodes CASSFRTGGKSYGYTF.

This chain connects TRBV3-1 (or the pseudogene TRBV3-2) to TRBJ2-7; 7 bases are a match to TRBD1. The CDR3 contains 15 residues. CDR1 LGHDT and CDR2 YNNKEL come from the germline V gene (reference sequence). J lost 3 bases, V lost 3 bases, and 8 bases had no gene match. CDR3 residues: CASSHRDSYNYEQYF. In DNA form, the CDR3 reads TGTGCCAGCAGCCACCGGGACAGCTACAACTACGAGCAGTACTTC.

This clone has only a few counts. The V gene is TRBV28, the J gene TRBJ2-7, with 9 bases that match TRBD1. Germline V lookup: CDR1 MDHEN, CDR2 SYDVKM. The CDR3 has 16 residues. V was clipped by 6 bases and J by 2 bases; unmatched bases: 11. CDR3 nucleotide sequence: TGTGCCAGCAGCCCCAGGGGGACAGGGAGAACCTACGAGCAGTACTTC. This translates into CASSPRGTGRTYEQYF.